The T cell receptor beta chain described here comes from a study of T cells in Graves' hyperthyroidism and ophthalmopathy. Broader study findings: Classification by a 13 V-J model distinguished ophthalmopathy from stable hyperthyroidism. For ophthalmopathy, model prediction preceded onset by a median roughly 6.2 months.

V gave up 0 bases and J gave up 4 bases, with 18 bases separating them. Germline CDR1 reads WNHNN; CDR2 reads SYGVQD (reference sequence). This CDR3 spans 18 amino acids. On this clonotype itself: Its antigen is unknown.

TCR beta CDR3 regions were amplified from RNA. RT-PCR in the first round (using the HTBI primer set) targeted the TCR CDR3. TCRdb redid the calling of the multiplex PCR reads with MiXCR, one entry per CDR3 protein. The table lists approximately 300,000 distinct CDR3 sequences, around a sixth of them singletons. The genes are TRBV10-1 and TRBJ1-4, with D perhaps TRBD1 (5 bases). Material for sequencing was blood. The origin of this receptor is a man aged 30 to 45 with Graves' hyperthyroidism. In DNA, the CDR3 is TGCGCCAGCAGTGAGTCCCCGGGTCGGGGGTCAAGTAATGAAAAACTGTTTTTT. This codes for CASSESPGRGSSNEKLFF.